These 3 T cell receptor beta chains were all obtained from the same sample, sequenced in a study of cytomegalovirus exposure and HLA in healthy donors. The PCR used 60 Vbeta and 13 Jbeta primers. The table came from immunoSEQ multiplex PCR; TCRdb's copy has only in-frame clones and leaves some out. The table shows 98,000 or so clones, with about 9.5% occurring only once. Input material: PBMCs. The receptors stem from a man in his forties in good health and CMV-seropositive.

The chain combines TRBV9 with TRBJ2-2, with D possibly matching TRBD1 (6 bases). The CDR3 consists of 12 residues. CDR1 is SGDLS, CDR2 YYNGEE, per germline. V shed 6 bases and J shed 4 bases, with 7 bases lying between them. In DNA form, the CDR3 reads TGTGCCAGCAAGGGGGTCACCGGGGAGCTGTTTTTT. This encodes CASKGVTGELFF.

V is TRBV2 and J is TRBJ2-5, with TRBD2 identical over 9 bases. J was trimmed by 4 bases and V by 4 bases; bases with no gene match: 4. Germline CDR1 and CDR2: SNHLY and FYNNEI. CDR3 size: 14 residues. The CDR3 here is CASSGLAGPETQYF. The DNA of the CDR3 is TGTGCCAGCAGTGGCCTAGCGGGACCAGAGACCCAGTACTTC.

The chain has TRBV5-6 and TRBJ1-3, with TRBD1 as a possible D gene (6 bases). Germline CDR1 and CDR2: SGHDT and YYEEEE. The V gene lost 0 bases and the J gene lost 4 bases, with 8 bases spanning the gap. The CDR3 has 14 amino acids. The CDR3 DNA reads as TGTGCCAGCAGCTTGGGGACAGAAGGAAACACCATATATTTT. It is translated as CASSLGTEGNTIYF.